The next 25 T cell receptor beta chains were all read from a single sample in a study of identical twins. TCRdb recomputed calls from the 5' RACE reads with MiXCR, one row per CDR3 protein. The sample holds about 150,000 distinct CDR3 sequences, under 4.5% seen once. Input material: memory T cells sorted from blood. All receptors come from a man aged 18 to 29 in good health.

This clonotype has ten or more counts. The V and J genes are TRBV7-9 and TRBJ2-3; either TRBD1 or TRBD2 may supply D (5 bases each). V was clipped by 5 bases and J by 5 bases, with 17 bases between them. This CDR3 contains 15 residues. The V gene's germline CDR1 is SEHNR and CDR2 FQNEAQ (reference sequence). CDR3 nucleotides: TGTGCCAGCAGCCGGGTCCTTCAGGGACGAGATACGCAGTATTTT. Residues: CASSRVLQGRDTQYF.

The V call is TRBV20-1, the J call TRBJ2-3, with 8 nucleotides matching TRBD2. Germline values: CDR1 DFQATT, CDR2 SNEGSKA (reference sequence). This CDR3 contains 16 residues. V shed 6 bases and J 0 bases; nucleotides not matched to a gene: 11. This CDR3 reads CSATPSRLASTDTQYF. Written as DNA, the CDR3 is TGCAGTGCCACCCCCTCGCGACTAGCGAGCACAGATACGCAGTATTTT.

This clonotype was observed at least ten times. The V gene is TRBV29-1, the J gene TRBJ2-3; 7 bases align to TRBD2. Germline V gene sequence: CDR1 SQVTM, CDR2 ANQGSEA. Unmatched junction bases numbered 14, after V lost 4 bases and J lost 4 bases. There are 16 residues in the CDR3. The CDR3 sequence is CSVAGGTTWRADTQYF. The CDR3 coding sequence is TGCAGCGTTGCCGGGGGGACCACATGGAGGGCAGATACGCAGTATTTT.

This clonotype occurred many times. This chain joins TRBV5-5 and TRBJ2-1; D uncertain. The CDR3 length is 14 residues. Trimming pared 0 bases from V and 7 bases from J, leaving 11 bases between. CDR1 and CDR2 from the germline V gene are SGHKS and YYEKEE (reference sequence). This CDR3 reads CASSLGGNQNEQFF. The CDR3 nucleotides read TGTGCCAGCAGCTTGGGAGGCAATCAGAATGAGCAGTTCTTC.

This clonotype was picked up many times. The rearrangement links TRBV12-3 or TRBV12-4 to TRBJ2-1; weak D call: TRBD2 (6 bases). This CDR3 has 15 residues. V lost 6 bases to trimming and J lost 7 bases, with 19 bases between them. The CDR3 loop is CASSPGTSTWNEQFF. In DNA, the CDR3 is TGTGCCAGCAGCCCTGGGACTTCCACTTGGAATGAGCAGTTCTTC.

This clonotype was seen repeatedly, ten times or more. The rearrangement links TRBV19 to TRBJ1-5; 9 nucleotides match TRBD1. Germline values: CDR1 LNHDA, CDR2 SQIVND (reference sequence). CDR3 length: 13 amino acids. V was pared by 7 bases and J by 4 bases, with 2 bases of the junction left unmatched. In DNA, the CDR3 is TGTGCCAGTACCGACAGGGGGAATCAGCCCCAGCATTTT. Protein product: CASTDRGNQPQHF.

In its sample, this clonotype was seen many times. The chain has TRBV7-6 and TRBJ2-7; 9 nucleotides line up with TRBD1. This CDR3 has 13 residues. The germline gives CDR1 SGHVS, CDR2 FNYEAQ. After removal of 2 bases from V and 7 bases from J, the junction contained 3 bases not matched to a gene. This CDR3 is CASSLSGQGEQYF. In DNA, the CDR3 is TGTGCCAGCAGCTTATCGGGACAGGGAGAGCAGTACTTC.

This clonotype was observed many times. CDR3 sequence: CSARVQGARNTEAFF. The CDR3 nucleotides are TGCAGTGCTAGGGTGCAGGGGGCGCGGAACACTGAAGCTTTCTTT. The chain recombines TRBV20-1 with TRBJ1-1; 8 bases are a match to TRBD1. The CDR3 spans 15 residues. The germline gives CDR1 DFQATT, CDR2 SNEGSKA (reference sequence). Trimming at V came to 3 bases and at J to 1 base, leaving 7 bases not matched to a gene.

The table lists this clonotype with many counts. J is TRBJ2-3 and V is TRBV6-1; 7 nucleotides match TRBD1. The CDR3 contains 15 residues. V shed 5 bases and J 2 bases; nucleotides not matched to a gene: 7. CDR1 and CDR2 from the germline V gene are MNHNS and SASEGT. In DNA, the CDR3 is TGTGCCAGCAGTCAACAGGGGATTATCACAGATACGCAGTATTTT. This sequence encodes CASSQQGIITDTQYF.

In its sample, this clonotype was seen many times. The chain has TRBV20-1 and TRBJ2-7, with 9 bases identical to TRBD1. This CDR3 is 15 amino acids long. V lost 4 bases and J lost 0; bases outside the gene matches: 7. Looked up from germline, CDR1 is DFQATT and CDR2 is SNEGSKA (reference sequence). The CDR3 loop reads CSATPGTGSSYEQYV. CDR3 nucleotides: TGCAGTGCTACACCCGGGACAGGGAGCTCCTACGAGCAGTACGTC.

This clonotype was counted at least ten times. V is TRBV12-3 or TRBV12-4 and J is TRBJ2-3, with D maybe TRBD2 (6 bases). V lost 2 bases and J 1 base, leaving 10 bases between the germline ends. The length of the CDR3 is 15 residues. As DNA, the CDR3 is TGTGCCAGCAGTTTACAGACGGGAGGCACAGATACGCAGTATTTT. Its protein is CASSLQTGGTDTQYF.

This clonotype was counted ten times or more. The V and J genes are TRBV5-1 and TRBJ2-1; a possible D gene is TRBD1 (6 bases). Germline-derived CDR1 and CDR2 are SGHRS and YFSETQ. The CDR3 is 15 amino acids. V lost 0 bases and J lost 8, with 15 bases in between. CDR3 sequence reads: CASSLGRGRNHEQFF. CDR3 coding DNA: TGCGCCAGCAGCTTGGGCAGGGGTAGAAATCATGAGCAGTTCTTC.

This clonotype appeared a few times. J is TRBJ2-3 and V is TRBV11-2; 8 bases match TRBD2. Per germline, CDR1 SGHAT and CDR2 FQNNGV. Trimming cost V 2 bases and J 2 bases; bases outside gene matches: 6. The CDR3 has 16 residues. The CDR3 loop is CASSLSGSWATDTQYF. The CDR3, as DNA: TGTGCCAGCAGCTTAAGCGGGAGTTGGGCCACAGATACGCAGTATTTT.

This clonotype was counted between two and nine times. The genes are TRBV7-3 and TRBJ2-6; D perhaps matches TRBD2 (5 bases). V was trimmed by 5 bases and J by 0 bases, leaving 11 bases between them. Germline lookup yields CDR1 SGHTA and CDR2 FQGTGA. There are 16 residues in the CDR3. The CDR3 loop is CASSAEVLSGANVLTF. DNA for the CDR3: TGTGCCAGCAGCGCGGAGGTACTCTCTGGGGCCAACGTCCTGACTTTC.

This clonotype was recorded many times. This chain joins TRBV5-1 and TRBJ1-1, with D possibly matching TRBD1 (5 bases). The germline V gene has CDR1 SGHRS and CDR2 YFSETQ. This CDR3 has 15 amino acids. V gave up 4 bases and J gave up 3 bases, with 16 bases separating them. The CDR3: CASSHFAEGDTEAFF. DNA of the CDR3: TGCGCCAGCAGCCATTTCGCGGAAGGGGACACTGAAGCTTTCTTT.

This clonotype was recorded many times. The CDR3 coding sequence is TGTGCCAGCAGCTCCCAGGGGGCGCGAGACTATGGCTACACCTTC. Amino acid sequence: CASSSQGARDYGYTF. This sequence joins TRBV5-4 and TRBJ1-2, with 8 bases lining up with TRBD1. CDR3 length: 15 amino acids. Losses at the gene ends were 3 bases for V and 3 bases for J; bases not matched to a gene: 7. Looked up from germline, CDR1 is SGHNT and CDR2 is YYREEE (reference sequence).

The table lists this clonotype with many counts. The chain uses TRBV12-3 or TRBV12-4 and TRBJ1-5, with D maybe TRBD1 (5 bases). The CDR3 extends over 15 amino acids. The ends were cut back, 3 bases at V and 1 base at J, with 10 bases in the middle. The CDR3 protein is CASSLEAGSNQPQHF. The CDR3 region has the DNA TGTGCCAGCAGTTTGGAGGCAGGGAGCAATCAGCCCCAGCATTTT.

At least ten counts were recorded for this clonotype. This CDR3 is CSAPQTAKYGYTF. The CDR3 DNA reads as TGCAGTGCTCCCCAGACCGCCAAATATGGCTACACCTTC. The rearrangement uses TRBV20-1 and TRBJ1-2; D is unresolved. Per the germline V gene, CDR1 is DFQATT and CDR2 is SNEGSKA (reference sequence). V lost 5 bases, J lost 5 bases, and 15 bases lay in between. The CDR3 has 13 residues.

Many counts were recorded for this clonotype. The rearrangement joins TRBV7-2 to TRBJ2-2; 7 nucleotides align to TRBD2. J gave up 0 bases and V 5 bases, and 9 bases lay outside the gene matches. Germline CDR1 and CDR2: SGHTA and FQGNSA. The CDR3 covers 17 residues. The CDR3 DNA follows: TGTGCCAGCAGCCCAAACCGAGCGGGACCGAACACCGGGGAGCTGTTTTTT. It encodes CASSPNRAGPNTGELFF.

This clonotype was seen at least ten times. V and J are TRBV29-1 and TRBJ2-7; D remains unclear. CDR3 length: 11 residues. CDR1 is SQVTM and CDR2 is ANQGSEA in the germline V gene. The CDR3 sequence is CSARVGSEQYF. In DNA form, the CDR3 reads TGCAGTGCCCGGGTGGGATCCGAGCAGTACTTC.

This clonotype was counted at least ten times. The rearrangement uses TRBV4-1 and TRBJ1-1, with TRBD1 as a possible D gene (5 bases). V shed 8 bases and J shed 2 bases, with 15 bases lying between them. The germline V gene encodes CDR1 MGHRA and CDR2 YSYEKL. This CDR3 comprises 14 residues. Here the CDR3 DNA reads TGCGCCAGCCGGGGGGTTTTGAAAAACACTGAAGCTTTCTTT. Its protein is CASRGVLKNTEAFF.

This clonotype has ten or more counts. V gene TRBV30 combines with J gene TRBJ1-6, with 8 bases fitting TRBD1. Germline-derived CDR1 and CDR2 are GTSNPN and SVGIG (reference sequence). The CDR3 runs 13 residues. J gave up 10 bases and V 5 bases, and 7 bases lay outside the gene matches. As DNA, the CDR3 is TGTGCCTGGGCGGACAGGGTACGCTCACCCCTCCACTTT. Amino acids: CAWADRVRSPLHF.

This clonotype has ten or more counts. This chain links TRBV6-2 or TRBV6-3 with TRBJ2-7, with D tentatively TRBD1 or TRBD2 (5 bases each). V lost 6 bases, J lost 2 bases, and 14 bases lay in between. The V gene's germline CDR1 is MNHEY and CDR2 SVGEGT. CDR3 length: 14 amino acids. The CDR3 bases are TGTGCCAGCAGCTCCACCCGGGGACCCTACGAGCAGTACGTC. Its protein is CASSSTRGPYEQYV.

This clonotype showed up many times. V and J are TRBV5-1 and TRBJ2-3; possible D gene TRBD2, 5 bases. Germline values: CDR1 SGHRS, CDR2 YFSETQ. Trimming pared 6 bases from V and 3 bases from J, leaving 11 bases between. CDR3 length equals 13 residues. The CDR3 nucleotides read TGCGCCAGCAATGGCGGAGGTACAGATACGCAGTATTTT. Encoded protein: CASNGGGTDTQYF. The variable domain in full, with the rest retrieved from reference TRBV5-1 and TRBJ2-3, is KAGVTQTPRYLIKTRGQQVTLSCSPISGHRSVSWYQQTPGQGLQFLFEYFSETQRNKGNFPGRFSGRQFSNSRSEMNVSTLELGDSALYLCASNGGGTDTQYFGPGTRLTVL.

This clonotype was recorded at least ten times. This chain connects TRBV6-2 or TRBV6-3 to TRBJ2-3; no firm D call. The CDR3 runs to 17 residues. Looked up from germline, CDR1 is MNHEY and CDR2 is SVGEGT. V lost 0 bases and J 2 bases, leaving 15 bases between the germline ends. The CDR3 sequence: CASSYSKATGYTDTQYF. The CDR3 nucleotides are TGTGCCAGCAGTTACTCGAAGGCTACCGGTTACACAGATACGCAGTATTTT.